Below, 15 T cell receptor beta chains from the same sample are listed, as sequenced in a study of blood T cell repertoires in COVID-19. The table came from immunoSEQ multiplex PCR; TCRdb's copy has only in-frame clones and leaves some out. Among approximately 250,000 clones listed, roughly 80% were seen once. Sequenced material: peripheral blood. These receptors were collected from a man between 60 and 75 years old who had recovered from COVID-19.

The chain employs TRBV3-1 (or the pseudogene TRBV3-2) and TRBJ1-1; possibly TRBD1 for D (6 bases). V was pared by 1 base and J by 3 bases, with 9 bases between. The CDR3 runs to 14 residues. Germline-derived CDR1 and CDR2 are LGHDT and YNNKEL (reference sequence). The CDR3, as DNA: TGTGCCAGCAGCCAAGCGGACAGATACACTGAAGCTTTCTTT. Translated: CASSQADRYTEAFF.

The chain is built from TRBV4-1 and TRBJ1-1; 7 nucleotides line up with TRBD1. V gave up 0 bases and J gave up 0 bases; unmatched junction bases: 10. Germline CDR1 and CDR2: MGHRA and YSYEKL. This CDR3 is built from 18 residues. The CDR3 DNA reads TGCGCCAGCAGCCAAGATCGAGAACAGGGGAATTTGAACACTGAAGCTTTCTTT. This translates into CASSQDREQGNLNTEAFF.

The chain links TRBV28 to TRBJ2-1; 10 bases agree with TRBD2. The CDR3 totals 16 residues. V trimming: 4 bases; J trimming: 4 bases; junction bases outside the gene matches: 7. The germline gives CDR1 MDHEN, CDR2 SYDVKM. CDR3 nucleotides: TGTGCCAGCAGTTCATCTAGCGGGAGTGTTTACAATGAGCAGTTCTTC. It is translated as CASSSSSGSVYNEQFF.

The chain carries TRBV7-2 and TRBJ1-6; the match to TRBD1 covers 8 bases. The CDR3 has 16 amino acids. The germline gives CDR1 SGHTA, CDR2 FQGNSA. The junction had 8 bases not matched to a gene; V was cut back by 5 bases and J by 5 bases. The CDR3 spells CASSPQTRGHNSPLHF. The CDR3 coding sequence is TGTGCCAGCAGCCCACAAACCAGGGGGCATAATTCACCCCTCCACTTT.

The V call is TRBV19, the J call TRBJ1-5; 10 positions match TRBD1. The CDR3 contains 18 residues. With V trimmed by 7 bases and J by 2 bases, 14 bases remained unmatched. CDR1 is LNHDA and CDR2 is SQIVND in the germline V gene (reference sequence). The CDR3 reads CASNPDRGRVLGNQPQHF. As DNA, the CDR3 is TGTGCCAGTAACCCAGACAGGGGGCGAGTTTTAGGCAATCAGCCCCAGCATTTT.

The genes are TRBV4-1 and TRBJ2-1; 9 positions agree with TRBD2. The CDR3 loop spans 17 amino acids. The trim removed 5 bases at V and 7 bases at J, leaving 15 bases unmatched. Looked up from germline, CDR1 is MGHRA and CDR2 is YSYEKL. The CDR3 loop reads CASSVNKGGGADNEQFF. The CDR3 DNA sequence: TGCGCCAGCAGCGTTAATAAGGGCGGGGGGGCGGATAATGAGCAGTTCTTC.

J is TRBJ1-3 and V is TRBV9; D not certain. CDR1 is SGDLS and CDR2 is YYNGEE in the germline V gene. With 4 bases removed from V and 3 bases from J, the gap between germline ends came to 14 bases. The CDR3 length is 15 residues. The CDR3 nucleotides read TGTGCCAGCAGCCCCGAGGACTCCATTGGAAACACCATATATTTT. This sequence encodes CASSPEDSIGNTIYF.

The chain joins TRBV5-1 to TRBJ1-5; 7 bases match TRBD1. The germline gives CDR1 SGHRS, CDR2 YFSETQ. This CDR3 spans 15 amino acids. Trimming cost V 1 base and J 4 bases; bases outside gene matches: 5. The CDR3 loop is CASSLQGTVNQPQHF. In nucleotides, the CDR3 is TGCGCCAGCAGCTTGCAAGGGACAGTTAATCAGCCCCAGCATTTT.

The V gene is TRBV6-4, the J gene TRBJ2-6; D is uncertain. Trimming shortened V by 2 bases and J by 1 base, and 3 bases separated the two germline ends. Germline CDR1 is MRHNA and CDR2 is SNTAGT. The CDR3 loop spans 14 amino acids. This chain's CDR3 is CASSDLSGANVLTF. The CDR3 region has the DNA TGTGCCAGCAGTGACCTTTCTGGGGCCAACGTCCTGACTTTC.

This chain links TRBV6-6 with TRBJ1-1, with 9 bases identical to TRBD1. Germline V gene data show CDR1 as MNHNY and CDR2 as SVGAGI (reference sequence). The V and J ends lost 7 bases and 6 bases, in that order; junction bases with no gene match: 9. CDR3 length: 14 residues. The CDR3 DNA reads TGTGCCAGCACCCCACAGGGGGCGTTATCTGAAGCTTTCTTT. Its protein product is CASTPQGALSEAFF.

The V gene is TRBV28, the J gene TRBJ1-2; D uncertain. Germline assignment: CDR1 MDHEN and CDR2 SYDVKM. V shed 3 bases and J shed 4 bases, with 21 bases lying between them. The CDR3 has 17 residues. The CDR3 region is CASSLRNLRGTVYGYTF. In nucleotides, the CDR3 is TGTGCCAGCAGTTTGCGGAATCTACGAGGAACGGTCTATGGCTACACCTTC.

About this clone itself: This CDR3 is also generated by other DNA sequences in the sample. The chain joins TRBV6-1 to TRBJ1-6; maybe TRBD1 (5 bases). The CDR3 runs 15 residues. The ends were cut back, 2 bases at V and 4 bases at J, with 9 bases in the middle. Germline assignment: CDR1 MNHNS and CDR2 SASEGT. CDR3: CASSERQGYNSPLHF. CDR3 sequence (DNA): TGTGCCAGCAGTGAAAGGCAGGGATATAATTCACCCCTCCACTTT.

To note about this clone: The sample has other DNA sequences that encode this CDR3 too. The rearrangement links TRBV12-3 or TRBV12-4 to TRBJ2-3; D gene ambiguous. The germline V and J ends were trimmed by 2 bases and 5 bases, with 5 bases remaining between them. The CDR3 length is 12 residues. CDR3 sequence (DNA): TGTGCCAGCAGTTTATCCCGAGATACGCAGTATTTT. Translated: CASSLSRDTQYF.

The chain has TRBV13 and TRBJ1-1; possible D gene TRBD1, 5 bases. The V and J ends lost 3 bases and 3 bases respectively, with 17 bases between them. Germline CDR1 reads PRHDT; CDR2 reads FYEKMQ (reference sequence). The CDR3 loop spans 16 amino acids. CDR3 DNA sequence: TGTGCCAGCAGCTTTTACCGGGGGAGAGGTGACACTGAAGCTTTCTTT. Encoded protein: CASSFYRGRGDTEAFF.

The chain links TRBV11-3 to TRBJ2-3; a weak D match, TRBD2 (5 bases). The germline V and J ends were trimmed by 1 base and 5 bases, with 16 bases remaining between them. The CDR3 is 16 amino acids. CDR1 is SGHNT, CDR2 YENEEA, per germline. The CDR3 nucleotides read TGTGCCAGCAGCTTAGGTCGGGGTCCCTCGGGAGATACGCAGTATTTT. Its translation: CASSLGRGPSGDTQYF.